This T cell receptor beta chain was documented in a study of T-cell reconstitution after alpha-beta-depleted transplantation in children. V gave up 0 bases and J gave up 7 bases, with 22 bases separating them. Germline V gene sequence: CDR1 DFQATT, CDR2 SNEGSKA (reference sequence). The CDR3 runs 16 residues. In its sample, this clonotype was seen a few times. Preparation of the TCRbeta library involved a method that used unique molecular identifiers. One entry per CDR3 protein results from TCRdb running MiXCR on the PCR reads. The repertoire includes roughly 500,000 distinct CDR3 sequences, 32% of them detected once, and about 2.3% sits in the top ten.

This clonotype originated in a human donor who donated a stem cell graft to a child with aplastic anemia. This specimen consisted of PBMCs from the stem cell graft donor, obtained from the stem cell graft. The chain has TRBV20-1 and TRBJ2-7; D could derive from TRBD1 or TRBD2 (6 bases each). The CDR3 nucleotides read TGCAGTGCTAGAGACCCCAAGAGGGGGGCCCCCTCGGAGCAGTACTTC. It is translated as CSARDPKRGAPSEQYF.